This entry lists 5 T cell receptor beta chains sequenced from one sample in a study of identical twins. In TCRdb, the 5' RACE reads were re-called with MiXCR into one record per CDR3 protein. Here the sample spans 550,000 to 700,000 distinct CDR3 sequences, around 20% being singletons. These same records also appear under a second study, on T cells expressing NK-cell markers.

The sample consisted of PBMCs. Receptor source: a woman aged 18-29 years in good health.

With respect to this clonotype: One base away lies a much larger clone, so this may be a sequencing read error. V gene TRBV20-1 combines with J gene TRBJ2-3; 16 bases line up with TRBD2. Germline CDR1 is DFQATT and CDR2 is SNEGSKA (reference sequence). This CDR3 is built from 17 residues. This CDR3 is CCAAGTSGRVWADTQYF. CDR3 DNA sequence: TGCTGTGCTGCCGGGACTAGCGGGAGGGTATGGGCAGATACGCAGTATTTT.

The rearrangement links TRBV6-5 to TRBJ1-1; D remains unclear. CDR1 and CDR2 (germline): MNHEY, SVGAGI. With 2 bases removed from V and 4 bases from J, the gap between germline ends came to 14 bases. The length of the CDR3 is 15 residues. CDR3 protein: CASSYGRGKGTEAFF. CDR3 nucleotide sequence: TGTGCCAGCAGTTACGGGAGAGGGAAGGGCACTGAAGCTTTCTTT.

This clonotype has more than one count but fewer than ten. The rearrangement joins TRBV20-1 to TRBJ2-3, with 12 bases lining up with TRBD2. V was pared by 8 bases and J by 6 bases, with 12 bases of the junction left unmatched. Per germline, CDR1 DFQATT and CDR2 SNEGSKA (reference sequence). The CDR3 is made up of 15 amino acids. The chain's CDR3 is CSTRRASGGADTQYF. The CDR3 region has the DNA TGCAGTACAAGGCGGGCTAGCGGGGGGGCTGATACGCAGTATTTT.

This clonotype was observed a handful of times. The rearrangement uses TRBV12-3 or TRBV12-4 and TRBJ2-1, with 8 nucleotides matching TRBD2. After removal of 2 bases from V and 4 bases from J, the junction contained 7 bases not matched to a gene. This CDR3 is 16 amino acids long. CDR3 sequence: CASSLSSAGAYNEQFF. The CDR3 DNA reads as TGTGCCAGCAGTTTAAGTTCAGCGGGAGCTTACAATGAGCAGTTCTTC.

As concerns this clonotype: A read error may produce the germline difference seen at one junction end. The chain employs TRBV7-2 and TRBJ2-1, with no clear D. Germline V gives CDR1 SGHTA, CDR2 FQGNSA. This CDR3 spans 12 amino acids. CDR3: CASSALRDEQLF. Here the CDR3 DNA reads TGTGCCAGCAGCGCACTTAGGGATGAGCAGTTATTC.